The count of the clone carrying this T cell receptor (beta chain) is one. The antigen is undetermined. This sample was included in a study of cytomegalovirus exposure and HLA in healthy donors. PCR involved 60 Vbeta and 13 Jbeta primers. Measured with immunoSEQ multiplex PCR; TCRdb has only the in-frame clones, and not every one. This table holds more than 85,000 clones, about 80% found once. Whole-study findings and limits: It was reportedly the case that the classifier diagnosed cytomegalovirus status with high specificity and sensitivity. Several V segments, TRBV6-2 and TRBV6-3 among them, could not be told apart and were dropped. In a later analysis, a genetic analysis reported fewer productive-TCR N-insertions in an Asian-associated ancestry cluster than the cohort average.

Germline V gene data show CDR1 as SGHVS and CDR2 as FNYEAQ. The CDR3 has 16 amino acids. The V gene lost 5 bases and the J gene lost 2 bases, with 19 bases spanning the gap. The chain links TRBV7-6 to TRBJ2-7; D possibly corresponds to TRBD1 (7 bases). The clonotype was recovered from a young man in good health and CMV-seronegative. Sequenced input: PBMCs. CDR3 sequence reads: CASSPAGGRLPYEQYF. CDR3 nucleotides: TGTGCCAGCAGCCCGGCAGGGGGGCGCCTCCCCTACGAGCAGTACTTC.